Following are 31 T cell receptor beta chains from one sample sequenced in a study of blood T cell repertoires in COVID-19. Here immunoSEQ multiplex PCR was the method, and the copy in TCRdb shows in-frame clones only, minus some. The sample records roughly 210,000 clones, approximately 90% being singletons. Specimen: peripheral blood. These receptors all come from a man in his sixties or seventies with acute or convalescent COVID-19.

The chain has TRBV28 and TRBJ2-2; 9 bases are shared with TRBD1. V was pared by 7 bases and J by 4 bases, with 10 bases of the junction left unmatched. This CDR3 has 16 residues. The germline CDR1 and CDR2 sequences are MDHEN and SYDVKM. DNA for the CDR3: TGTGCCAGCAAAGGAACCGGGACAGGGCGCACCGGGGAGCTGTTTTTT. Its protein is CASKGTGTGRTGELFF.

This clone was observed a handful of times. The chain is built from TRBV9 and TRBJ2-1; 7 bases line up with TRBD2. The junction had 10 bases not matched to a gene; V was cut back by 1 base and J by 9 bases. The germline CDR1 and CDR2 sequences are SGDLS and YYNGEE. This CDR3 region has 15 residues. Here the CDR3 DNA reads TGTGCCAGCAGCGTAACTGGCGGGAGCGTAACTGAGCAGTTCTTC. This translates into CASSVTGGSVTEQFF.

V is TRBV7-9 and J is TRBJ1-1; perhaps TRBD1 as D (5 bases). From germline, CDR1 is SEHNR and CDR2 FQNEAQ (reference sequence). The CDR3 spans 17 residues. V dropped 1 base and J dropped 5 bases, with 20 bases sitting between them. The CDR3 spells CASSLVPLLGDGTEAFF. CDR3 coding DNA: TGTGCCAGCAGCTTAGTCCCCCTGTTAGGGGATGGGACTGAAGCTTTCTTT.

V and J are TRBV9 and TRBJ2-2; maybe TRBD1 (6 bases). V gave up 5 bases and J gave up 5 bases, with 13 bases separating them. CDR3 length: 14 amino acids. Germline V lookup: CDR1 SGDLS, CDR2 YYNGEE. This chain's CDR3 is CASSPRQVTGELFF. CDR3 DNA: TGTGCCAGCAGTCCTAGACAGGTTACCGGGGAGCTGTTTTTT.

V gene TRBV7-9 combines with J gene TRBJ2-7; 10 nucleotides line up with TRBD2. J lost 4 bases, V lost 2 bases, and 5 bases had no gene match. The CDR3 sequence is 15 residues long. The germline V gene encodes CDR1 SEHNR and CDR2 FQNEAQ (reference sequence). The CDR3 here is CASSLISGRVYEQYF. The CDR3 DNA follows: TGTGCCAGCAGCTTAATCAGCGGGAGGGTTTACGAGCAGTACTTC.

J is TRBJ2-7 and V is TRBV7-9; weak D call: TRBD2 (6 bases). The CDR3 loop spans 12 amino acids. V shed 4 bases and J shed 6 bases, with 10 bases lying between them. Germline assignment: CDR1 SEHNR and CDR2 FQNEAQ (reference sequence). This chain's CDR3 is CASSSGGREQYF. Here the CDR3 DNA reads TGTGCCAGCAGCTCAGGAGGGCGCGAGCAGTACTTC.

V is TRBV21-1 and J is TRBJ2-7; the table's D call of TRBD1 was not tested on the DNA. TRBV21-1 is designated a pseudogene. This CDR3 comprises 13 residues. CDR3 coding DNA: TGTGCCAGCCGCAGGCTCACAGTTTACGAGCAGTACTTC. This sequence encodes CASRRLTVYEQYF.

This chain connects TRBV5-1 to TRBJ2-7; 8 bases agree with TRBD2. Germline-derived CDR1 and CDR2 are SGHRS and YFSETQ. This CDR3 spans 16 amino acids. V lost 2 bases to trimming and J lost 0 bases; unmatched junction nucleotides: 7. The CDR3 bases are TGCGCCAGCAGCTTAACTAGCGGTGCGAGCTCCTACGAGCAGTACTTC. Its protein product is CASSLTSGASSYEQYF.

The chain joins TRBV7-9 to TRBJ2-4; D might be TRBD1 (6 bases). The CDR3 runs to 16 residues. V was clipped by 3 bases and J by 5 bases, with 17 bases between them. Germline V gene sequence: CDR1 SEHNR, CDR2 FQNEAQ (reference sequence). CDR3 loop: CASSFGAGRGQNIQYF. The DNA of the CDR3 is TGTGCCAGCAGCTTTGGGGCCGGCAGGGGACAAAACATTCAGTACTTC. Variable domain in full (rest from reference TRBV7-9 and TRBJ2-4): DTGVSQNPRHKITKRGQNVTFRCDPISEHNRLYWYRQTLGQGPEFLTYFQNEAQLEKSRLLSDRFSAERPKGSFSTLEIQRTEQGDSAMYLCASSFGAGRGQNIQYFGAGTRLSVL.

The V and J genes are TRBV7-2 and TRBJ2-7, with 7 bases fitting TRBD1. The CDR3 runs 14 residues. The junction had 2 bases not matched to a gene; V was cut back by 1 base and J by 2 bases. CDR1 SGHTA and CDR2 FQGNSA come from the germline V gene. CDR3 sequence: CASSLVQGPYEQYF. The CDR3, as DNA: TGTGCCAGCAGCTTAGTACAGGGGCCCTACGAGCAGTACTTC.

The chain is built from TRBV6-5 and TRBJ1-5; D remains ambiguous. CDR1 MNHEY and CDR2 SVGAGI come from the germline V gene. V lost 4 bases and J 6 bases, leaving 10 bases between the germline ends. The CDR3 length is 13 residues. In DNA form, the CDR3 reads TGTGCCAGCAGTTTGCGACTAACTCAGCCCCAGCATTTT. This encodes CASSLRLTQPQHF.

The chain recombines TRBV30 with TRBJ1-1, with a weak D call TRBD1 (5 bases). The CDR3 loop spans 12 amino acids. Per germline, CDR1 GTSNPN and CDR2 SVGIG (reference sequence). V gave up 0 bases and J gave up 7 bases, with 9 bases separating them. The CDR3 is CAWSVRGGEAFF. CDR3 sequence (DNA): TGTGCCTGGAGTGTAAGGGGTGGTGAAGCTTTCTTT.

This clone showed up many times. The genes are TRBV19 and TRBJ1-1, with 7 positions matching TRBD1. The V gene's germline CDR1 is LNHDA and CDR2 SQIVND (reference sequence). The J segment lost 3 bases and the V segment lost 6 bases, leaving 4 bases of the junction unmatched. This CDR3 has 13 amino acids. The CDR3 region is CASSGQADTEAFF. The CDR3 region has the DNA TGTGCCAGTAGCGGACAGGCGGACACTGAAGCTTTCTTT.

The chain employs TRBV2 and TRBJ2-1; 12 nucleotides match TRBD2. Unmatched junction bases numbered 5, after V lost 2 bases and J lost 6 bases. CDR3 length: 16 residues. CDR1 is SNHLY, CDR2 FYNNEI, per germline. Here the CDR3 reads CASSELASGRANEQFF. In DNA, the CDR3 is TGTGCCAGCAGTGAATTGGCTAGCGGGAGGGCCAATGAGCAGTTCTTC.

This rearrangement joins TRBV5-1 to TRBJ1-1; 8 positions agree with TRBD1. CDR3 length: 14 residues. The V segment lost 4 bases and the J segment 3 bases; nucleotides outside the gene matches: 5. Germline CDR1 is SGHRS and CDR2 is YFSETQ. CDR3 sequence reads: CASSIGTGHTEAFF. CDR3 DNA sequence: TGCGCCAGCAGCATAGGGACAGGACACACTGAAGCTTTCTTT.

The chain employs TRBV7-9 and TRBJ2-2; 14 nucleotides align to TRBD2. V lost 5 bases, J lost 2 bases, and 7 bases stayed unmatched. The CDR3 spans 18 residues. Germline V gene lookup returns CDR1 SEHNR and CDR2 FQNEAQ (reference sequence). For the CDR3, the DNA is TGTGCCAGCAGCAAGACCGGGACTAGCGGGAGTAACACCGGGGAGCTGTTTTTT. The encoded protein is CASSKTGTSGSNTGELFF.

This sequence joins TRBV6-1 and TRBJ1-2, with 9 bases lining up with TRBD1. Germline V gives CDR1 MNHNS, CDR2 SASEGT. The V and J ends lost 1 base and 5 bases, in that order; junction bases with no gene match: 2. The CDR3 runs 14 residues. CDR3 bases: TGTGCCAGCAGTGAAGGGACAGGGGATTATGGCTACACCTTC. It is translated as CASSEGTGDYGYTF.

The chain joins TRBV18 to TRBJ2-3; TRBD1 might be the D (6 bases). Deletions cut 3 bases from V and 2 bases from J, with 12 bases between. There are 15 residues in the CDR3. The V gene's germline CDR1 is KGHSH and CDR2 LQKENI. CDR3 amino acids: CASSPGGGNTDTQYF. The DNA for the CDR3 is TGTGCCAGCTCACCTGGGGGCGGAAACACAGATACGCAGTATTTT.

This clone was recorded only once. The chain combines TRBV7-3 with TRBJ1-1; D unresolved. CDR1 is SGHTA, CDR2 FQGTGA, per germline. CDR3 length: 13 residues. V was pared by 6 bases and J by 7 bases, with 15 bases between. As DNA, the CDR3 is TGTGCCAGCAGAAAAGGGAGGGTTAATGAAGCTTTCTTT. Protein sequence: CASRKGRVNEAFF.

The V call is TRBV7-9, the J call TRBJ2-5; a possible D gene is TRBD1 (5 bases). The CDR3 loop spans 16 amino acids. Germline CDR1 is SEHNR and CDR2 is FQNEAQ (reference sequence). V was pared by 1 base and J by 4 bases, with 16 bases between. The CDR3 loop is CASSLVGRVQGETQYF. The DNA of the CDR3 is TGTGCCAGCAGCTTAGTCGGCAGGGTACAAGGAGAGACCCAGTACTTC.

This chain links TRBV5-1 with TRBJ1-2, with D unresolved. The CDR3 covers 14 residues. The V end lost 0 bases, the J end lost 9 bases, and 15 bases lay between the germline ends. The germline gives CDR1 SGHRS, CDR2 YFSETQ. CDR3 coding DNA: TGCGCCAGCAGCTTGGATGGGCAGTTCGGGAGCTACACCTTC. It translates to CASSLDGQFGSYTF.

The chain combines TRBV7-2 with TRBJ2-7; 9 nucleotides line up with TRBD2. Germline values: CDR1 SGHTA, CDR2 FQGNSA. CDR3 length equals 15 residues. V was pared by 1 base and J by 5 bases, with 6 bases of the junction left unmatched. CDR3 sequence (DNA): TGTGCCAGCAGCTTAGATAGCGGGAGTGAAAACGAGCAGTACTTC. Protein: CASSLDSGSENEQYF.

DNA for the CDR3: TGTGCCAGCAGCTCTCGGGACACCATATATTTT. Protein sequence: CASSSRDTIYF. This sequence joins TRBV11-2 and TRBJ1-3; D gene uncertain. Germline V gene data show CDR1 as SGHAT and CDR2 as FQNNGV. This CDR3 has 11 amino acids. The V end was cut by 4 bases, the J end by 8 bases, with 6 bases between.

This rearrangement joins TRBV5-4 to TRBJ2-1, with a tentative D call TRBD2 (7 bases). Germline loops: CDR1 SGHNT, CDR2 YYREEE (reference sequence). This CDR3 region has 15 residues. Trimming took 6 bases from V and 0 from J, leaving 13 bases between them. Here the CDR3 reads CASTIRGASYNEQFF. In DNA, the CDR3 is TGTGCCAGCACAATACGGGGGGCCTCCTACAATGAGCAGTTCTTC.

The rearrangement links TRBV5-1 to TRBJ1-2; tentative D call: TRBD1 (6 bases). Trimming pared 0 bases from V and 4 bases from J, leaving 10 bases between. Germline V gives CDR1 SGHRS, CDR2 YFSETQ. This CDR3 region has 14 residues. CDR3 DNA: TGCGCCAGCAGCTTGGGACAGGCCCTCTATGGCTACACCTTC. Residues: CASSLGQALYGYTF. The full variable domain, its missing parts supplied by reference TRBV5-1 and TRBJ1-2, is KAGVTQTPRYLIKTRGQQVTLSCSPISGHRSVSWYQQTPGQGLQFLFEYFSETQRNKGNFPGRFSGRQFSNSRSEMNVSTLELGDSALYLCASSLGQALYGYTFGSGTRLTVV.

The chain carries TRBV6-5 and TRBJ2-2, with D possibly being TRBD1 (5 bases). Trimming pared 5 bases from V and 0 bases from J, leaving 7 bases between. The CDR3 runs to 14 residues. CDR1 MNHEY and CDR2 SVGAGI come from the germline V gene. CDR3 sequence (DNA): TGTGCCAGCAGTCAGGGCGCGAACACCGGGGAGCTGTTTTTT. This encodes CASSQGANTGELFF.

The chain links TRBV19 to TRBJ1-1; 11 bases align to TRBD1. V shed 6 bases, J shed 5 bases, and the junction held 8 bases outside the gene matches. The CDR3 contains 15 residues. CDR1 LNHDA and CDR2 SQIVND come from the germline V gene (reference sequence). This chain's CDR3 is CASRGPGQGDTEAFF. The CDR3 DNA sequence: TGTGCCAGTAGAGGGCCGGGACAGGGGGATACTGAAGCTTTCTTT.

The rearrangement uses TRBV7-2 and TRBJ2-3; 11 bases are a match to TRBD2. The V segment lost 3 bases and the J segment 4 bases; nucleotides outside the gene matches: 3. This CDR3 comprises 15 residues. The germline V gene encodes CDR1 SGHTA and CDR2 FQGNSA. DNA for the CDR3: TGTGCCAGCAGCTTTAGCGGGAGGGCCTCAGATACGCAGTATTTT. Translating gives CASSFSGRASDTQYF.

V gene TRBV5-8 combines with J gene TRBJ2-2; 7 bases align to TRBD1. The CDR3 extends over 13 amino acids. In germline, CDR1 is SGHTS, CDR2 YDEGEE. V shed 4 bases and J 6 bases; nucleotides not matched to a gene: 3. CDR3 nucleotides: TGTGCCAGCAGCCTTACAGGGGCCGGGGAGCTGTTTTTT. Its protein product is CASSLTGAGELFF.

V and J are TRBV29-1 and TRBJ1-1, with 8 bases aligning to TRBD1. The CDR3 sequence is 14 residues long. After removal of 4 bases from V and 2 bases from J, the junction contained 6 bases not matched to a gene. Germline CDR1 reads SQVTM; CDR2 reads ANQGSEA. CDR3 protein: CSVVRQGRNTEAFF. In DNA, the CDR3 is TGCAGCGTTGTTCGACAGGGGAGAAACACTGAAGCTTTCTTT. Filled out from reference TRBV29-1 and TRBJ1-1, the complete variable domain reads SAVISQKPSRDICQRGTSLTIQCQVDSQVTMMFWYRQQPGQSLTLIATANQGSEATYESGFVIDKFPISRPNLTFSTLTVSNMSPEDSSIYLCSVVRQGRNTEAFFGQGTRLTVV.

The chain joins TRBV19 to TRBJ1-2; D ambiguous. Germline-derived CDR1 and CDR2 are LNHDA and SQIVND (reference sequence). The CDR3 covers 12 residues. The V end lost 5 bases, the J end lost 8 bases, and 12 bases lay between the germline ends. CDR3 residues: CASSSAISGYTF. CDR3 sequence (DNA): TGTGCCAGTAGTTCGGCAATTAGCGGCTACACCTTC. The whole variable domain, remainder taken from reference TRBV19 and TRBJ1-2, is DGGITQSPKYLFRKEGQNVTLSCEQNLNHDAMYWYRQDPGQGLRLIYYSQIVNDFQKGDIAEGYSVSREKKESFPLTVTSAQKNPTAFYLCASSSAISGYTFGSGTRLTVV.